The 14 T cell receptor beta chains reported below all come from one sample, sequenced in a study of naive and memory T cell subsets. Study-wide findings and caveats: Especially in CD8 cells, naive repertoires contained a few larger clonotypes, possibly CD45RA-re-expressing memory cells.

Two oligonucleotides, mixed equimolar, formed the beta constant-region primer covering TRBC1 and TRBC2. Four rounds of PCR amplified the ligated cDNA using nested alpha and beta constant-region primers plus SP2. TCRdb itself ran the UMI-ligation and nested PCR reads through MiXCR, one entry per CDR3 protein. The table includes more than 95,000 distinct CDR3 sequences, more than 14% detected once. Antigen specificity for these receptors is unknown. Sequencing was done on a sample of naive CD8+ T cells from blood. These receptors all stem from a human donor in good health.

This CDR3 is CASNQGGYSLYEQYF. As DNA, the CDR3 is TGTGCCAGCAACCAAGGGGGCTACTCTCTCTACGAGCAGTACTTC. V is TRBV2 and J is TRBJ2-7, with TRBD1 matching 7 bases. This CDR3 has 15 amino acids. Germline V gene data show CDR1 as SNHLY and CDR2 as FYNNEI. The V segment lost 7 bases and the J segment 3 bases; nucleotides outside the gene matches: 12.

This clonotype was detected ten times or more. The CDR3 DNA reads as TGTGCCAGCAGCTTCACAGGGGTTGGCACTGAAGCTTTCTTT. It specifies CASSFTGVGTEAFF. The chain recombines TRBV7-9 with TRBJ1-1; TRBD1 matches 7 bases. This CDR3 spans 14 amino acids. Germline CDR1 SEHNR, CDR2 FQNEAQ (reference sequence). The J segment lost 4 bases and the V segment lost 3 bases, leaving 5 bases of the junction unmatched.

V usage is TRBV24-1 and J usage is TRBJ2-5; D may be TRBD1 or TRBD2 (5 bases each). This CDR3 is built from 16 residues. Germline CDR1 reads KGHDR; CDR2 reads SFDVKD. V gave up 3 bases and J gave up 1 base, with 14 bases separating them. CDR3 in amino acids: CATSDVYGDGQETQYF. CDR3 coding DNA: TGTGCCACCAGTGATGTGTACGGGGACGGCCAAGAGACCCAGTACTTC.

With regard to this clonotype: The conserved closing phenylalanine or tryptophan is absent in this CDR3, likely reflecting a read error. This CDR3 reads CASKAGAGNTIYL. The CDR3 DNA reads TGTGCCAGCAAAGCAGGAGCTGGAAACACCATATATCTT. V gene TRBV27 combines with J gene TRBJ1-3; D unresolved. This CDR3 has 13 amino acids. The V and J ends lost 7 bases and 2 bases respectively, with 9 bases between them. The germline V gene has CDR1 MNHEY and CDR2 SMNVEV (reference sequence).

The CDR3 region has the DNA TGTGCCAGCTCACCCCGGGCCAATGACTACGAGCAGTACTTC. As protein: CASSPRANDYEQYF. The chain is built from TRBV18 and TRBJ2-7; D remains unclear. CDR1 KGHSH and CDR2 LQKENI come from the germline V gene. The V end lost 3 bases, the J end lost 3 bases, and 12 bases lay between the germline ends. The CDR3 extends over 14 amino acids. Full variable domain (outside the CDR3, taken from reference TRBV18 and TRBJ2-7): NAGVMQNPRHLVRRRGQEARLRCSPMKGHSHVYWYRQLPEEGLKFMVYLQKENIIDESGMPKERFSAEFPKEGPSILRIQQVVRGDSAAYFCASSPRANDYEQYFGPGTRLTVT.

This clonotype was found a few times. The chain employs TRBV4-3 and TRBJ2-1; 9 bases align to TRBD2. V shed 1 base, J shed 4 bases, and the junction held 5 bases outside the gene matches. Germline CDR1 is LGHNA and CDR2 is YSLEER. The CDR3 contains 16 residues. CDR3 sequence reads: CASSQASGTSYNEQFF. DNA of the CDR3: TGCGCCAGCAGCCAAGCTAGCGGGACTTCTTACAATGAGCAGTTCTTC.

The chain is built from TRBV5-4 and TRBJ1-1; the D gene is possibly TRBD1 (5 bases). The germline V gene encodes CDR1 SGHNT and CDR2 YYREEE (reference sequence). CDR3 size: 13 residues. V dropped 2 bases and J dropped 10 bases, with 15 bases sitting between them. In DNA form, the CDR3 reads TGTGCCAGCAGCTTAGCAGGGTACGAGGTAGCTTTCTTT. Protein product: CASSLAGYEVAFF.

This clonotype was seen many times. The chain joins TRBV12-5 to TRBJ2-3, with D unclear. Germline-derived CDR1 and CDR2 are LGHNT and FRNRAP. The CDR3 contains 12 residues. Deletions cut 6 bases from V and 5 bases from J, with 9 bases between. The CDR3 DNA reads TGTGCTAGTGGCCGCTCGGGAGATACGCAGTATTTT. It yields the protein CASGRSGDTQYF.

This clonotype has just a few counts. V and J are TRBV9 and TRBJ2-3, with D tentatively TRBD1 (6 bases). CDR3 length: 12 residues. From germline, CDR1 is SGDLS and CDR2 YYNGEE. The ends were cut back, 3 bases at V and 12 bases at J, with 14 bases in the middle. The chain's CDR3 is CASSAGTSPQYF. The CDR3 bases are TGTGCCAGCAGCGCCGGGACAAGCCCTCAGTATTTT. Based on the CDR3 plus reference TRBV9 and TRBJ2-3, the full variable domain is DSGVTQTPKHLITATGQRVTLRCSPRSGDLSVYWYQQSLDQGLQFLIQYYNGEERAKGNILERFSAQQFPDLHSELNLSSLELGDSALYFCASSAGTSPQYFGPGTRLTVL.

This CDR3 is CASSPPTDGPYGYTF. The CDR3 DNA follows: TGTGCCAGCAGTCCGCCCACGGACGGACCCTATGGCTACACCTTC. The chain joins TRBV12-3 or TRBV12-4 to TRBJ1-2, with D unclear. Trimming took off 5 bases at V and 4 bases at J, with 17 bases between the two ends. The CDR3 has 15 amino acids.

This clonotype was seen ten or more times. CDR3 in amino acids: CASGLVPEQYF. The CDR3 DNA follows: TGTGCTAGTGGTTTGGTACCCGAGCAGTACTTC. The rearrangement joins TRBV12-5 to TRBJ2-7; no firm D call. Trimming left V 0 bases short and J 6 bases short, with 3 bases between. This CDR3 spans 11 amino acids. CDR1 LGHNT and CDR2 FRNRAP come from the germline V gene.

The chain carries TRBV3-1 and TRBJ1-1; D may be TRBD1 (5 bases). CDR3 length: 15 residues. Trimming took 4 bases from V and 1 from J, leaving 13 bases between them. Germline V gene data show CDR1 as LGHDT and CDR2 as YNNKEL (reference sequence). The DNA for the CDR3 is TGTGCCAGCAGCCGTGACAGAGGTACGAACACTGAAGCTTTCTTT. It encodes CASSRDRGTNTEAFF. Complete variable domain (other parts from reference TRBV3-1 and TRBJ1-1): DTAVSQTPKYLVTQMGNDKSIKCEQNLGHDTMYWYKQDSKKFLKIMFSYNNKELIINETVPNRFSPKSPDKAHLNLHINSLELGDSAVYFCASSRDRGTNTEAFFGQGTRLTVV.

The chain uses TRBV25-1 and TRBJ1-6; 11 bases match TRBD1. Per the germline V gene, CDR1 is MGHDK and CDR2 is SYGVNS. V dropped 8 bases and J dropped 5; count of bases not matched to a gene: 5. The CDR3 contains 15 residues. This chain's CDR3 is CASEGQGVNNSPLHF. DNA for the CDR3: TGTGCCAGCGAGGGACAGGGGGTTAATAATTCACCCCTCCACTTT.

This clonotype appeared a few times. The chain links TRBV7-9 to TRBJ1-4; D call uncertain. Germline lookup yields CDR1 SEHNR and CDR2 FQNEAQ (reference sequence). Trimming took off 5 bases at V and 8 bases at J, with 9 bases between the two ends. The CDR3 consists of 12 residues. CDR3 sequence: CASSGGEEKLFF. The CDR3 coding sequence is TGTGCCAGCAGCGGCGGGGAGGAAAAACTGTTTTTT.